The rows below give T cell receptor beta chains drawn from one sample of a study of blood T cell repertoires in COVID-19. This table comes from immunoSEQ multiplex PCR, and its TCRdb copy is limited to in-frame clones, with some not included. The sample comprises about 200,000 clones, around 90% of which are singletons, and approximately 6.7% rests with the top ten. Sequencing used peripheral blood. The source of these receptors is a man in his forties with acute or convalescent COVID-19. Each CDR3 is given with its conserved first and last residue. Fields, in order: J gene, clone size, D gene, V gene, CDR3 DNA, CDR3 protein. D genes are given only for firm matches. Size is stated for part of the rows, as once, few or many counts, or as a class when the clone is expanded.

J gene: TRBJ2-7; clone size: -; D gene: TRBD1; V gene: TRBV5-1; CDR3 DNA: TGCGCCAGCAGCTTGGAAGGACGGACAGGGGACCACGAGCAGTACTTC; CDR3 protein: CASSLEGRTGDHEQYF
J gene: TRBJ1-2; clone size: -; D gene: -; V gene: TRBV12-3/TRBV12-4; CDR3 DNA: TGTGCCAGCAGTCCCGGGATCCAATTCCACTACACCTTC; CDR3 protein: CASSPGIQFHYTF
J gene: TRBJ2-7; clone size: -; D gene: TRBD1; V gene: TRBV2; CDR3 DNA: TGTGCCAGCAGTGCCCGAGACAGGGGGCCCTACGAGCAGTACTTC; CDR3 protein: CASSARDRGPYEQYF
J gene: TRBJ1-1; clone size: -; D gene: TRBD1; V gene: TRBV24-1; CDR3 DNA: TGTGCCACCAGTGATTCGGGACAGGGCAGTCTGGGCACTGAAGCTTTCTTT; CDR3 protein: CATSDSGQGSLGTEAFF
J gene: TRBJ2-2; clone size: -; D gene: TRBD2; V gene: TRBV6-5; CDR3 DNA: TGTGCCGCAGCGGGACTAGCGGGGACCGGGGAGCTGTTTTTT; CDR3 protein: CAAAGLAGTGELFF
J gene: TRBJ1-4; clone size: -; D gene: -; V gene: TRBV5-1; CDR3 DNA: TGCGCCAGCAAGATTTACGGGAACAGATGGAATGAAAAACTGTTTTTT; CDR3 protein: CASKIYGNRWNEKLFF
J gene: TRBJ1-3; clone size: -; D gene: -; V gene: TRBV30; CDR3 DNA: TGTGCCTGGACCGGTCGGAGAGGAAACACCATATATTTT; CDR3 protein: CAWTGRRGNTIYF
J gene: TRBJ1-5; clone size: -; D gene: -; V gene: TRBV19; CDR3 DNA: TGTGCCAGTAGCAGGGACAATAGCAATCAGCCCCAGCATTTT; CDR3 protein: CASSRDNSNQPQHF
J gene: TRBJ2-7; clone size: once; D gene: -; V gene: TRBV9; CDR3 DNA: TGTGCCAGCAGCACCTCAGGATCCTCGTCAGGCGAGCAGTACTTC; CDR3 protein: CASSTSGSSSGEQYF
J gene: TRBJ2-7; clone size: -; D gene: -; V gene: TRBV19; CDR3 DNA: TGTGCCAGTAGTCCCCTCCGGGGGGCTGATTCCTACGAGCAGTACTTC; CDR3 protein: CASSPLRGADSYEQYF
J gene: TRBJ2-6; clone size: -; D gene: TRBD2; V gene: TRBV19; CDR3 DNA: TGTGCCAGTAGTATCGCCGGGACTAGGCTTTCTGGGGCCAACGTCCTGACTTTC; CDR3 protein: CASSIAGTRLSGANVLTF
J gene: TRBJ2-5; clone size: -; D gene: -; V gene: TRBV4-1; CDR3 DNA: TGCGCCAGCAGCCAATTGGGCGAGACCCAGTACTTC; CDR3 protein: CASSQLGETQYF
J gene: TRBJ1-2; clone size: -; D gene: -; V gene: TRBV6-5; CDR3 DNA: TGTGCCAGCAGTCCCCCCGGGGTAGACTATGGCTACACCTTC; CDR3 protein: CASSPPGVDYGYTF
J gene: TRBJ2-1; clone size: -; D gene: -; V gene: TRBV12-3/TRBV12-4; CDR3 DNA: TGTGCCAGCAGTTTCTATGAGGGATCTGAGCAGTTCTTC; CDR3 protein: CASSFYEGSEQFF
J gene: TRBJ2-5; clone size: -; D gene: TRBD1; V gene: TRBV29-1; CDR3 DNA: TGCAGCGTTGGGTGGGACAGGGGGCACCAAGAGACCCAGTACTTC; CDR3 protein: CSVGWDRGHQETQYF
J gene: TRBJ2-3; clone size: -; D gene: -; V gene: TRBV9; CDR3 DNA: TGTGCCAGCAGCGTTTCCGGGAGAGGGGCAGGAGATACGCAGTATTTT; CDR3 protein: CASSVSGRGAGDTQYF
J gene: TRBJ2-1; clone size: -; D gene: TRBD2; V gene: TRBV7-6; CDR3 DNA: TGTGCCAGCAGCCCGGGGACTAGTGGTAGTGAGCAGTTCTTC; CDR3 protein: CASSPGTSGSEQFF
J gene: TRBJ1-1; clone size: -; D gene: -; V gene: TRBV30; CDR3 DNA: TGTGCCTACACAGGCGGAACCCTCCTCAGGGACACTGAAGCTTTCTTT; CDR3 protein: CAYTGGTLLRDTEAFF
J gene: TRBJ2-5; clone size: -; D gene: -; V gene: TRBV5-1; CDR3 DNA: TGCGCCAGCAGCTTGGATCCAACACAAGAGACCCAGTACTTC; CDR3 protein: CASSLDPTQETQYF
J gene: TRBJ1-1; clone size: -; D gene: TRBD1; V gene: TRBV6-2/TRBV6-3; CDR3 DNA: TGTGCCAGCAGTTACTTAGCAGGGGGGAACGCTGAAGCTTTCTTT; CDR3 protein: CASSYLAGGNAEAFF
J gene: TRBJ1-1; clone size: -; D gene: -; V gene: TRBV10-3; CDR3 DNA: TGTGCCATCAGTGAAGGGACTTCGGCTTTCTTT; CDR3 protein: CAISEGTSAFF
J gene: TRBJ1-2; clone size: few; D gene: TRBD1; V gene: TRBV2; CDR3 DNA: TGTGCCAGCAGTCTACAGGGGGCGGGCGTTGGCTACACCTTC; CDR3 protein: CASSLQGAGVGYTF
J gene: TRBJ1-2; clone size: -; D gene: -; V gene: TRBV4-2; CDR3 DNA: TGTGCCAGCAGCCAAGATGAGGGCAGGACTAACTATGGCTACACCTTC; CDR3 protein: CASSQDEGRTNYGYTF
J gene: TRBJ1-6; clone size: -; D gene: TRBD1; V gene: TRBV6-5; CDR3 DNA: TGTGCCAGCAGCTCCGACAGGGGGTTTGATCCCCTCCACTTT; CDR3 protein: CASSSDRGFDPLHF
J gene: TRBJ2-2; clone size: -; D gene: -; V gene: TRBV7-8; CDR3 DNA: TGTGCCAGCCACCTAGCCGGGGAGCTGTTTTTT; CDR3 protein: CASHLAGELFF
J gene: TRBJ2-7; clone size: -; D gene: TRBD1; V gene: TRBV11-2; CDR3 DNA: TGTGCCAGCAGCTTAGGGACAGGGAAAGTGAGCGAGCAGTACTTC; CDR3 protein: CASSLGTGKVSEQYF
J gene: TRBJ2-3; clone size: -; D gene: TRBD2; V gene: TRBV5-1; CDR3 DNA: TGCGCCAGCAGCTTGGCCACCGCGGGGGGAGGCACAGATACGCAGTATTTT; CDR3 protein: CASSLATAGGGTDTQYF
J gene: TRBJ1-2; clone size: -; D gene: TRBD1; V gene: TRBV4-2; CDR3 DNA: TGTGCCAGCAGCCAGGTTGACAGGGACAGGGTGGGTGGCTACACCTTC; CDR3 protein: CASSQVDRDRVGGYTF
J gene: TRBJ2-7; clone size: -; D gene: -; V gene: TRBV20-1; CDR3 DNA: TGCAGTGCTAGTGTCAGTCCGAGGAGTCACCGTCCCTACGAGCAGTACTTC; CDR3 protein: CSASVSPRSHRPYEQYF
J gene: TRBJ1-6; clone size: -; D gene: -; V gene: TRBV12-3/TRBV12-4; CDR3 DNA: TGTGCCAGCAGTTTAGCCCCGAGCTCACCCCTCCACTTT; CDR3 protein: CASSLAPSSPLHF
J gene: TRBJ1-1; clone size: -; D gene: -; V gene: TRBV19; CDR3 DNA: TGTGCCAGTAGTCGCGGGCCGAGGGTAATTAGTGAAGCTTTCTTT; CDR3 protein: CASSRGPRVISEAFF
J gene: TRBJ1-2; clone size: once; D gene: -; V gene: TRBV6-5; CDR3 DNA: TGTGCCAGCAGTTTGAGAAGGGGGACGCTGCGGGGCTACACCTTC; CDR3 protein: CASSLRRGTLRGYTF
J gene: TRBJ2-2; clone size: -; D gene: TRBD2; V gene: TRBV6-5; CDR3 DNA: TGTGCCAGCAGCACCGGGACTAGGAACACCGGGGAGCTGTTTTTT; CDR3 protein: CASSTGTRNTGELFF
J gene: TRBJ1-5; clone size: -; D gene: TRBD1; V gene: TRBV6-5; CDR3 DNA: TGTGCCAGCAGTTTTACCGGGACAGGACACCAGCCCCAGCATTTT; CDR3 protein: CASSFTGTGHQPQHF
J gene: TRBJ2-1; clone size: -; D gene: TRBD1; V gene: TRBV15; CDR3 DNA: TGTGCCACCGCCGGGGACAGGGGATACAATGAGCAGTTCTTC; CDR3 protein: CATAGDRGYNEQFF
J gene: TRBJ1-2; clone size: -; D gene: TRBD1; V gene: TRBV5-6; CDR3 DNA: TGTGCCACCACTAACAGGGGAGGTTTCTATGGCTACACCTTC; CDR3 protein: CATTNRGGFYGYTF
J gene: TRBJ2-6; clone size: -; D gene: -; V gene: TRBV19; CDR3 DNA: TGTGCCAGTTCTAATAAGGGGTCTGGGGCCAACGTCCTGACTTTC; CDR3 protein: CASSNKGSGANVLTF
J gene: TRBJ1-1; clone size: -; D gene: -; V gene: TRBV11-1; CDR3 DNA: TGTGCCAGCAGCGAACAGGGTGGCACTGAAGCTTTCTTT; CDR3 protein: CASSEQGGTEAFF
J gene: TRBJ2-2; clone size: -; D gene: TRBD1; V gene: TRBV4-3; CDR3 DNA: TGCGCCAGCAGCCAAGATACAGGGGGTTCGAACACCGGGGAGCTGTTTTTT; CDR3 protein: CASSQDTGGSNTGELFF
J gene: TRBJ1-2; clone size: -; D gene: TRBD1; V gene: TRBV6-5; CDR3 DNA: TGTGCCAGCAGTCCGGGACAGGGGTTTTATGGCTACACCTTC; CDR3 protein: CASSPGQGFYGYTF
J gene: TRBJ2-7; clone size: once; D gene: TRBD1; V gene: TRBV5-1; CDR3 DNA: TGCGCCAGCAGCTCGCAGGGGGTTCGGTACGAGCAGTACTTC; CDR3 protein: CASSSQGVRYEQYF
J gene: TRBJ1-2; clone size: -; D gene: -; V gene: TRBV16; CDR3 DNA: TGTGCCAGCAGCCAATCCGGGGGGACCTATGGCTACACCTTC; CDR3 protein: CASSQSGGTYGYTF